This T cell receptor beta chain was observed in a study of regulatory T cells in long-lasting Graves disease. General study points: Persistent disease was associated with favored TRBV28 usage and with favored use of TRBJ1-2 and TRBJ2-5. A reduction in accuracy may have resulted from the small sample size. Newly diagnosed patients shared around 910 public clonotypes; persistent patients shared 2,500 to 3,000.

Specified time point: persistent/refractory GD, antithyroid drugs over 5 years with positive TRAb. Construction of the TCR library relied on RNA isolated from PBMCs. Xi'an, China, was home to the endocrinology department that provided patients. There are 14 residues in the CDR3. V was cut by 0 bases and J by 5 bases, with 10 bases left in between. Looked up from germline, CDR1 is MGHRA and CDR2 is YSYEKL. Building the TCR beta libraries relied on iRepertoire HTBI primers, and CDR3 regions underwent Arm-PCR. TCRdb processed the multiplex PCR reads anew with MiXCR; each CDR3 protein has one entry. Among hundreds of thousands of distinct CDR3 sequences listed, about 22% were seen once. A note on this clonotype: Its specificity is not known.

The source is a female donor with Graves disease. The rearrangement links TRBV4-1 to TRBJ2-5; no firm D call. Material: peripheral blood mononuclear cells (PBMCs), obtained when the disease was refractory, from a patient treated with antithyroid drugs. CDR3 DNA: TGCGCCAGCAGCCAAGATCACACCGAGGAGACCCAGTACTTC. As protein: CASSQDHTEETQYF.